Listed here are 7 T cell receptor beta chains from one sample, sequenced in a study of shared clonotypes between healthy human individuals. TCRdb's table, derived via immunoSEQ multiplex PCR, lists solely in-frame clones and lacks some. The profile shows over a million clones, roughly 97% of them singletons. Sequencing input: naive CD4+ T cells sorted from blood. Sample subset: CD45RA+ positively selected. All receptors derive from a man younger than 45 in good health.

This clone was recorded only once. This sequence joins TRBV7-9 and TRBJ2-1; 8 bases line up with TRBD2. The length of the CDR3 is 18 residues. The germline gives CDR1 SEHNR, CDR2 FQNEAQ (reference sequence). The V and J ends lost 2 bases and 0 bases, in that order; junction bases with no gene match: 9. As DNA, the CDR3 is TGTGCCAGCAGCTTACGGTCCGCGGGAGGAAGCTCCTACAATGAGCAGTTCTTC. Its translation: CASSLRSAGGSSYNEQFF.

A remark on this clone: Additional DNA sequences in this sample encode the identical CDR3. The genes are TRBV7-2 and TRBJ2-5; a possible D gene is TRBD2 (6 bases). V was trimmed by 3 bases and J by 1 base, leaving 9 bases between them. CDR1 SGHTA and CDR2 FQGNSA come from the germline V gene. The CDR3 totals 14 residues. CDR3 nucleotide sequence: TGTGCCAGCAGCTTGGGGGGAAGCCAAGAGACCCAGTACTTC. Amino acid sequence: CASSLGGSQETQYF.

As for this clone: Other DNA sequences from this sample encode an identical CDR3 as well. V and J are TRBV29-1 and TRBJ1-4, with no clear D. The CDR3 is 12 amino acids. The germline V gene has CDR1 SQVTM and CDR2 ANQGSEA. The germline V and J ends were trimmed by 3 bases and 6 bases, with 8 bases remaining between them. Written as DNA, the CDR3 is TGCAGCGTTGAGACTGGCGATGAAAAACTGTTTTTT. This encodes CSVETGDEKLFF. Combining the CDR3 with reference TRBV29-1 and TRBJ1-4 gives the whole variable domain SAVISQKPSRDICQRGTSLTIQCQVDSQVTMMFWYRQQPGQSLTLIATANQGSEATYESGFVIDKFPISRPNLTFSTLTVSNMSPEDSSIYLCSVETGDEKLFFGSGTQLSVL.

The rearrangement links TRBV11-3 to TRBJ2-1, with a tentative D call TRBD2 (5 bases). Germline CDR1 is SGHNT and CDR2 is YENEEA. Trimming took 5 bases from V and 0 from J, leaving 14 bases between them. The CDR3 sequence is 16 residues long. The CDR3 sequence: CASSPSPDYSYNEQFF. CDR3 sequence (DNA): TGTGCCAGCAGCCCAAGCCCCGACTACTCCTACAATGAGCAGTTCTTC.

The rearrangement uses TRBV13 and TRBJ2-1; 9 nucleotides agree with TRBD2. CDR3 length: 15 residues. J lost 8 bases, V lost 2 bases, and 7 bases had no gene match. Germline lookup yields CDR1 PRHDT and CDR2 FYEKMQ (reference sequence). The CDR3 here is CASSLRLAGPHEQFF. CDR3 in DNA: TGTGCCAGCAGCTTAAGGCTAGCGGGGCCGCATGAGCAGTTCTTC.

The rearrangement uses TRBV29-1 and TRBJ2-6; D possibly matches TRBD1 or TRBD2 (5 bases each). This CDR3 has 12 residues. V lost 6 bases to trimming and J lost 3 bases, with 6 bases between them. CDR1 SQVTM and CDR2 ANQGSEA come from the germline V gene. The CDR3 region is CSVRGGANVLTF. CDR3 nucleotide sequence: TGCAGCGTGAGGGGTGGGGCCAACGTCCTGACTTTC.

The chain joins TRBV11-3 to TRBJ2-1, with 9 positions matching TRBD2. Germline lookup yields CDR1 SGHNT and CDR2 YENEEA. CDR3 length equals 15 residues. V dropped 5 bases and J dropped 7; count of bases not matched to a gene: 9. CDR3 residues: CASSRDSGSLNEQFF. The DNA for the CDR3 is TGTGCCAGCAGCCGGGATAGCGGGAGTTTGAATGAGCAGTTCTTC.